This is a list of T cell receptor beta chains from one sample in a study of blood T cell repertoires in COVID-19. The method was immunoSEQ multiplex PCR; TCRdb's version includes in-frame clones alone and lacks a portion of them. This sample has a few hundred thousand clones, with roughly 80% found just once. The sample comprised peripheral blood. These receptors came from a woman aged 80 or over with acute or convalescent COVID-19. The CDR3 runs from the conserved cysteine through the conserved F or W.

CDR3 protein	V gene	J gene
CASTLSWTQDNEQFF	TRBV11-2	TRBJ2-1
CASSEEGGRVYEQYF	TRBV2	TRBJ2-7
CATFSALDYEQYF	TRBV10-3	TRBJ2-7
CASKQGVLSGNTIYF	TRBV19	TRBJ1-3
CASSPGLAGPDTQYF	TRBV5-1	TRBJ2-3
CATSPPPGQGANTGELFF	TRBV24-1	TRBJ2-2
CSVADRTSGPYEQYF	TRBV29-1	TRBJ2-7
CATSDLSSLAGGTDTQYF	TRBV24-1	TRBJ2-3
CASSLVSSGNTGELFF	TRBV7-8	TRBJ2-2
CASSQETGIRTGAYNEQFF	TRBV4-1	TRBJ2-1
CASSLPSGGIHEQYF	TRBV5-8	TRBJ2-7
CASSPFARAGVGETQYF	TRBV3-1/TRBV3-2	TRBJ2-5
CASSLPNTDTQYF	TRBV5-8	TRBJ2-3
CASSFQGPGNTIYF	TRBV7-8	TRBJ1-3
CASSAQGFGSEAFF	TRBV5-1	TRBJ1-1
CASSPRTGRHGYTF	TRBV7-2	TRBJ1-2
CASRQGALTDTQYF	TRBV5-1	TRBJ2-3
CASSSSGTVNTEAFF	TRBV28	TRBJ1-1
CASSYAGQDNYGYTF	TRBV6-2/TRBV6-3	TRBJ1-2
CASSPLEASGKRPQYF	TRBV7-8	TRBJ2-5
CAISDSTGTDGYTF	TRBV10-3	TRBJ1-2
CASATPSYNSPLHF	TRBV7-2	TRBJ1-6
CASSDHSNTGELFF	TRBV2	TRBJ2-2
CASSKAFRQLPYNEQFF	TRBV21-1	TRBJ2-1
CSAGQGARGEKLFF	TRBV29-1	TRBJ1-4
CASSFTENTEAFF	TRBV7-2	TRBJ1-1
CASRFTPQGPTEAFF	TRBV28	TRBJ1-1